This is a list of T cell receptor beta chains from one sample in a study of cytomegalovirus exposure and HLA in healthy donors. Using immunoSEQ multiplex PCR, the repertoire was profiled, and TCRdb retains in-frame clones only, with some absent. Of 180,000 or so clones in the sample, more than 75% are singletons; the top ten hold about 1.6%. The specimen sequenced was PBMCs. These receptors all come from a man between 35 and 55 years old in good health and CMV-seronegative. CDR3s leave out the opening cysteine and the closing phenylalanine or tryptophan. Each record gives: CDR3 length, V gene, J gene, CDR3 protein.

14	TRBV14	TRBJ1-3	ASSRVGQNYGNTIY
13	TRBV5-1	TRBJ1-6	ASRPGQGGNSPLH
13	TRBV4-3	TRBJ2-7	ASSPSGTGTYEQY
14	TRBV28	TRBJ2-7	ASSFAAGGLPYEQY
12	TRBV7-2	TRBJ1-6	ASSLGSYRSPLH
15	TRBV4-1	TRBJ1-4	ASSPTGGFATNEKLF
13	TRBV11-2	TRBJ2-1	ASSSGSGQVNEQF
11	TRBV7-2	TRBJ2-3	ASSSDSPDTQY
13	TRBV7-2	TRBJ2-7	ASSLDREVVYEQY
13	TRBV6-1	TRBJ1-3	ASNSGMASGNTIY
13	TRBV6-5	TRBJ2-1	ASSGGTGSYNEQF
12	TRBV5-6	-	ASSFDRASYEQY
12	TRBV5-1	TRBJ2-5	ASSLAAGRETQY
11	TRBV5-6	TRBJ2-3	ASSLDRADTQY
13	TRBV28	TRBJ1-2	ASSFGRGTNYGYT
13	TRBV11-3	-	ASSPGTARSYEQY
15	TRBV9	TRBJ2-7	ASSFRTSGGYSYEQY
12	TRBV4-1	TRBJ1-2	ASSQAGQGAGYT
15	TRBV7-8	TRBJ1-1	ASRTTGRGLPGTEAF
12	TRBV7-9	TRBJ1-2	ASSPGQFNYGYT
13	TRBV11-3	TRBJ2-2	ASSLGTGFTGELF
15	TRBV15	TRBJ2-7	ATSRHRMGAGGYEQY
7	TRBV29-1	TRBJ1-2	SGEDGYT
15	TRBV5-5	TRBJ2-1	ASSFPPGLAGGGEQF
13	TRBV6-4	TRBJ1-6	ASSEEKGANSPLH
11	TRBV5-1	TRBJ1-2	ASSLGQNYGYT
14	TRBV7-2	TRBJ2-1	ASSTSGTSGRNEQF
11	TRBV30	TRBJ2-1	AWSADSYNEQF
13	TRBV11-2	TRBJ2-5	ASSWAGTPQETQY
13	TRBV30	TRBJ2-3	AWESSWRGADTQY
17	TRBV5-4	TRBJ2-1	ASSPPGLAGGASYNEQF
9	TRBV29-1	TRBJ2-7	SVGTSHEQY
15	TRBV7-2	TRBJ2-6	ASSLQQGARGANVLT
15	TRBV13	TRBJ1-4	ASSLSSRLLRNEKLF
13	TRBV19	TRBJ1-2	ASAISGQGRYGYT
14	TRBV18	TRBJ2-1	ASSPRGQLSFTEQF
12	TRBV11-2	TRBJ2-7	ASSVQGDIYEQY
14	TRBV18	TRBJ2-5	ASSPFMTGGLETQY
10	TRBV5-1	TRBJ2-7	ASSLNSYEQY
11	TRBV2	TRBJ2-7	ASNPERDGGQY
17	TRBV10-3	TRBJ2-1	AISAQDRARLDYRYEQF
15	TRBV5-8	TRBJ2-3	ASSPSWGSGDTDTQY
13	TRBV11-2	TRBJ2-1	ASRLGSGAYNEQF
17	TRBV5-4	TRBJ2-7	ASSIRTSGSVSSVHEQY
11	TRBV9	TRBJ1-1	ASSVAKNTEAF
13	TRBV7-3	TRBJ1-1	ASSLMVAGNTEAF